The 32 T cell receptor beta chains below all came from one sample that was sequenced in a study of blood T cell repertoires in COVID-19. Sequencing was performed with immunoSEQ multiplex PCR; in TCRdb, only in-frame clones are kept and a portion is missing. Of roughly 230,000 clones in the sample, about 86% were seen once. Sequenced: PBMCs or T cells enriched from blood (not recorded which). The receptors derive from a man between 45 and 60 years old who had recovered from COVID-19.

V and J are TRBV18 and TRBJ2-1; 13 bases are shared with TRBD2. The V gene end was trimmed by 3 bases and the J gene end by 4 bases; junction bases not matched to a gene: 6. CDR1 is KGHSH, CDR2 LQKENI, per germline. The CDR3 is 17 residues long. The CDR3: CASSPLTSGGIYNEQFF. The CDR3, as DNA: TGTGCCAGCTCACCCCTGACTAGCGGGGGGATTTACAATGAGCAGTTCTTC.

V is TRBV10-1 and J is TRBJ1-1; 8 nucleotides agree with TRBD1. The CDR3 is 14 amino acids. CDR1 and CDR2 (germline): WNHNN, SYGVQD (reference sequence). With V trimmed by 5 bases and J by 4 bases, 6 bases remained unmatched. The CDR3 DNA reads TGCGCCAGCAGTAGGACAGGGTTGGCCACTGAAGCTTTCTTT. It yields the protein CASSRTGLATEAFF.

This clone was observed a handful of times. The chain has TRBV5-1 and TRBJ1-1, with D possibly TRBD1 on 6 matching bases. The CDR3 totals 16 residues. Germline-derived CDR1 and CDR2 are SGHRS and YFSETQ. V gave up 0 bases and J gave up 4 bases, with 16 bases separating them. The CDR3 DNA reads TGCGCCAGCAGCTTGGTCCCAGGGGTGAGCGGCACTGAAGCTTTCTTT. Residues: CASSLVPGVSGTEAFF.

This chain connects TRBV18 to TRBJ1-2, with D unresolved. Trimming removed 5 bases at V and 0 bases at J, with 13 bases between. Germline V CDR1 and CDR2: KGHSH, LQKENI. This CDR3 is built from 15 residues. DNA of the CDR3: TGTGCCAGCTCAAGTTACACCCAAGCTAACTATGGCTACACCTTC. It specifies CASSSYTQANYGYTF. Full variable domain (missing parts from reference TRBV18 and TRBJ1-2): NAGVMQNPRHLVRRRGQEARLRCSPMKGHSHVYWYRQLPEEGLKFMVYLQKENIIDESGMPKERFSAEFPKEGPSILRIQQVVRGDSAAYFCASSSYTQANYGYTFGSGTRLTVV.

V usage is TRBV2 and J usage is TRBJ1-2; 7 nucleotides agree with TRBD1. Trimming cost V 6 bases and J 8 bases; bases outside gene matches: 15. The CDR3 spans 15 residues. Germline V lookup: CDR1 SNHLY, CDR2 FYNNEI. The CDR3 loop reads CASRNRGELMFGYTF. CDR3 sequence (DNA): TGTGCCAGCAGAAACAGGGGAGAGTTGATGTTCGGCTACACCTTC.

This chain uses TRBV5-1 with TRBJ2-3; TRBD2 agrees at 10 bases. This CDR3 is built from 16 residues. The germline gives CDR1 SGHRS, CDR2 YFSETQ. V gave up 1 base and J gave up 5 bases; unmatched junction bases: 7. The CDR3 loop is CASSLFPSGSLDTQYF. In nucleotides, the CDR3 is TGCGCCAGCAGCTTGTTTCCTAGCGGGAGTTTAGATACGCAGTATTTT.

The rearrangement joins TRBV7-6 to TRBJ1-2; 9 nucleotides line up with TRBD1. This CDR3 contains 14 residues. V shed 2 bases and J 5 bases; nucleotides not matched to a gene: 3. The germline V gene encodes CDR1 SGHVS and CDR2 FNYEAQ. This CDR3 reads CASSLSGTGYGYTF. The CDR3 DNA reads as TGTGCCAGCAGCTTATCCGGGACAGGGTATGGCTACACCTTC.

This chain links TRBV5-4 with TRBJ2-3, with D possibly being TRBD2 (6 bases). The germline V gene encodes CDR1 SGHNT and CDR2 YYREEE (reference sequence). V lost 4 bases to trimming and J lost 1 base, with 13 bases between them. This CDR3 has 15 residues. CDR3: CASSPGGPRTDTQYF. In nucleotides, the CDR3 is TGTGCCAGCAGCCCTGGAGGGCCCCGCACAGATACGCAGTATTTT. Combining the CDR3 with reference TRBV5-4 and TRBJ2-3 gives the whole variable domain ETGVTQSPTHLIKTRGQQVTLRCSSQSGHNTVSWYQQALGQGPQFIFQYYREEENGRGNFPPRFSGLQFPNYSSELNVNALELDDSALYLCASSPGGPRTDTQYFGPGTRLTVL.

This clone was seen at least ten times. The chain uses TRBV27 and TRBJ1-1, with 11 bases that match TRBD1. Germline CDR1 and CDR2: MNHEY and SMNVEV (reference sequence). This CDR3 spans 15 amino acids. After removal of 5 bases from V and 6 bases from J, the junction contained 8 bases not matched to a gene. CDR3 residues: CASSPWGQGEAEAFF. The CDR3 DNA is TGTGCCAGCAGTCCATGGGGACAGGGGGAGGCTGAAGCTTTCTTT.

This rearrangement joins TRBV3-1 (or the pseudogene TRBV3-2) to TRBJ1-2; D gene unclear. This CDR3 comprises 13 residues. The germline CDR1 and CDR2 sequences are LGHDT and YNNKEL (reference sequence). Trimming stripped 7 bases from V and 8 bases from J, with 17 bases between. The CDR3 DNA sequence: TGTGCCAGCACGCGAGGCGGGTTGGGGGGCTACACCTTC. The encoded protein is CASTRGGLGGYTF.

The sample holds one count of this clone. The V and J genes are TRBV14 and TRBJ1-2, with D uncertain. The CDR3 length is 15 residues. V was shortened by 5 bases and J by 6 bases, with 19 bases between the two germline ends. The germline gives CDR1 SGHDN, CDR2 FVKESK. The CDR3: CASSSRGSGLNGYTF. Written as DNA, the CDR3 is TGTGCCAGCAGCTCTCGAGGCAGTGGACTCAATGGCTACACCTTC.

The chain uses TRBV12-5 and TRBJ1-4; a possible D gene is TRBD1 (6 bases). The germline V gene encodes CDR1 LGHNT and CDR2 FRNRAP. This CDR3 is built from 13 residues. Trimming stripped 6 bases from V and 5 bases from J, with 10 bases between. CDR3 protein: CASGPDSNEKLFF. The CDR3 coding sequence is TGTGCTAGTGGGCCGGACAGCAATGAAAAACTGTTTTTT.

This chain connects TRBV5-1 to TRBJ1-1; 7 positions match TRBD1. The V segment lost 4 bases and the J segment 1 base; nucleotides outside the gene matches: 4. This CDR3 region has 14 residues. Germline CDR1 and CDR2: SGHRS and YFSETQ. The chain's CDR3 is CASSTGTANTEAFF. CDR3 sequence (DNA): TGCGCCAGCAGCACCGGGACAGCGAACACTGAAGCTTTCTTT.

The rearrangement links TRBV4-2 to TRBJ2-5; a possible D gene is TRBD1 (5 bases). The CDR3 runs to 18 residues. Germline lookup yields CDR1 LGHNA and CDR2 YNFKEQ. V lost 0 bases and J 1 base, leaving 18 bases between the germline ends. The CDR3 sequence is CASSQDSRGWSVQETQYF. The CDR3 nucleotides read TGTGCCAGCAGCCAAGATTCAAGGGGCTGGTCGGTCCAAGAGACCCAGTACTTC.

The rearrangement links TRBV28 to TRBJ1-4; TRBD1 aligns across 8 bases. Per germline, CDR1 MDHEN and CDR2 SYDVKM. The CDR3 is 15 residues long. Losses at the gene ends were 7 bases for V and 2 bases for J; bases not matched to a gene: 6. In DNA form, the CDR3 reads TGTGCCAGCAACTTCAGGGGGCCGACTAATGAAAAACTGTTTTTT. Encoded protein: CASNFRGPTNEKLFF.

This clone was counted a single time. The chain uses TRBV2 and TRBJ1-6, with 9 bases matching TRBD1. CDR1 is SNHLY, CDR2 FYNNEI, per germline. The CDR3 loop spans 15 amino acids. Trimming removed 6 bases from V and 7 bases from J; junction bases left unmatched: 7. CDR3 protein: CASRPPGTGNSPLHF. CDR3 DNA: TGTGCCAGCAGGCCCCCCGGGACAGGGAATTCACCCCTCCACTTT. Full variable domain (remainder filled in from reference TRBV2 and TRBJ1-6): EPEVTQTPSHQVTQMGQEVILRCVPISNHLYFYWYRQILGQKVEFLVSFYNNEISEKSEIFDDQFSVERPDGSNFTLKIRSTKLEDSAMYFCASRPPGTGNSPLHFGNGTRLTVT.

This chain connects TRBV27 to TRBJ2-1; D may be TRBD2 (6 bases). Trimming pared 6 bases from V and 1 base from J, leaving 16 bases between. CDR3 length: 16 amino acids. The germline gives CDR1 MNHEY, CDR2 SMNVEV (reference sequence). CDR3 DNA sequence: TGTGCCAGCAGCCTCAGGAGGGCAGGGTCCTACAATGAGCAGTTCTTC. Its translation: CASSLRRAGSYNEQFF.

The chain is built from TRBV11-3 and TRBJ2-1, with 7 bases lining up with TRBD1. This CDR3 has 17 amino acids. J gave up 4 bases and V 3 bases, and 12 bases lay outside the gene matches. In germline, CDR1 is SGHNT, CDR2 YENEEA. The CDR3 DNA reads as TGTGCCAGCAGCTTCTCCCCCCGGGACAGACCTTACAATGAGCAGTTCTTC. Its translation: CASSFSPRDRPYNEQFF.

This rearrangement joins TRBV24-1 to TRBJ1-2; D unclear. Germline CDR1 and CDR2: KGHDR and SFDVKD. V lost 0 bases to trimming and J lost 7 bases, with 2 bases between them. CDR3 length: 11 amino acids. The CDR3 loop is CATSDLLGYTF. The CDR3 DNA reads TGTGCCACCAGTGATTTGCTTGGCTACACCTTC.

The chain carries TRBV4-3 and TRBJ1-6; D not resolved. The CDR3 length is 14 residues. CDR1 and CDR2 (germline): LGHNA, YSLEER. Trimming cost V 1 base and J 7 bases, with 8 bases left between them. CDR3 loop: CASSQAFANSPLHF. Written as DNA, the CDR3 is TGCGCCAGCAGCCAAGCGTTTGCGAATTCACCCCTCCACTTT.

The rearrangement links TRBV19 to TRBJ1-2, with 11 bases fitting TRBD1. V was pared by 3 bases and J by 4 bases, with 1 base of the junction left unmatched. This CDR3 is 14 amino acids long. Per the germline V gene, CDR1 is LNHDA and CDR2 is SQIVND (reference sequence). For the CDR3, the DNA is TGTGCCAGTAGTATGGGGACAGGGGGCTATGGCTACACCTTC. It encodes CASSMGTGGYGYTF.

The rearrangement links TRBV2 to TRBJ1-6; 8 bases map to TRBD1. Germline CDR1 and CDR2: SNHLY and FYNNEI. This CDR3 comprises 16 residues. V lost 6 bases and J lost 6; bases outside the gene matches: 10. CDR3 nucleotide sequence: TGTGCCAGCAGGTCGGACAGGGTTTTCCGTAATTCACCCCTCCACTTT. Translated, it gives CASRSDRVFRNSPLHF. The full variable domain, with the rest looked up from reference TRBV2 and TRBJ1-6, is EPEVTQTPSHQVTQMGQEVILRCVPISNHLYFYWYRQILGQKVEFLVSFYNNEISEKSEIFDDQFSVERPDGSNFTLKIRSTKLEDSAMYFCASRSDRVFRNSPLHFGNGTRLTVT.

The chain couples TRBV19 to TRBJ1-5; D is perhaps TRBD1 (6 bases). The germline CDR1 and CDR2 sequences are LNHDA and SQIVND (reference sequence). Trimming removed 6 bases at V and 0 bases at J, with 9 bases between. The CDR3 runs 14 residues. This CDR3 reads CASRWDTSNQPQHF. CDR3 nucleotide sequence: TGTGCCAGTAGATGGGACACTAGCAATCAGCCCCAGCATTTT. The whole variable domain, remainder taken from reference TRBV19 and TRBJ1-5, is DGGITQSPKYLFRKEGQNVTLSCEQNLNHDAMYWYRQDPGQGLRLIYYSQIVNDFQKGDIAEGYSVSREKKESFPLTVTSAQKNPTAFYLCASRWDTSNQPQHFGDGTRLSIL.

CDR3 protein: CAWSPPPPRQGLLQFF. The CDR3 DNA reads as TGTGCCTGGAGCCCACCCCCCCCACGACAGGGTCTATTGCAGTTCTTC. The chain joins TRBV30 to TRBJ2-1, with 7 nucleotides matching TRBD1. CDR1 GTSNPN and CDR2 SVGIG come from the germline V gene (reference sequence). V shed 3 bases, J shed 12 bases, and the junction held 20 bases outside the gene matches. This CDR3 spans 16 amino acids. The full variable domain, with the rest looked up from reference TRBV30 and TRBJ2-1, is SQTIHQWPATLVQPVGSPLSLECTVEGTSNPNLYWYRQAAGRGLQLLFYSVGIGQISSEVPQNLSASRPQDRQFILSSKKLLLSDSGFYLCAWSPPPPRQGLLQFFGPGTRLTVL.

This clone was seen more than once but under ten times. The germline gene is not matched at one end of the junction; a read error may be the cause. The chain joins TRBV5-1 to TRBJ1-4, with a tentative D call TRBD1 (5 bases). The length of the CDR3 is 15 residues. Germline V CDR1 and CDR2: SGHRS, YFSETQ. The CDR3: CASSPMTGENEKLFF. CDR3 DNA sequence: TGCGCCAGCAGCCCCATGACGGGGGAGAATGAGAAACTGTTTTTT. Full variable domain (remainder filled in from reference TRBV5-1 and TRBJ1-4): KAGVTQTPRYLIKTRGQQVTLSCSPISGHRSVSWYQQTPGQGLQFLFEYFSETQRNKGNFPGRFSGRQFSNSRSEMNVSTLELGDSALYLCASSPMTGENEKLFFGSGTQLSVL.

V usage is TRBV11-2 and J usage is TRBJ1-2; D unclear. Germline-derived CDR1 and CDR2 are SGHAT and FQNNGV. The CDR3 contains 15 residues. The V gene lost 1 base and the J gene lost 3 bases, with 12 bases spanning the gap. The CDR3 loop reads CASSLAGERDYGYTF. CDR3 sequence (DNA): TGTGCCAGCAGCTTAGCCGGGGAAAGGGACTATGGCTACACCTTC.

The chain couples TRBV4-1 to TRBJ1-3; D perhaps matches TRBD1 (5 bases). V lost 5 bases, J lost 0 bases, and 14 bases lay in between. The CDR3 has 16 amino acids. Per the germline V gene, CDR1 is MGHRA and CDR2 is YSYEKL. The CDR3 sequence: CASSIGEASSGNTIYF. CDR3 in DNA: TGCGCCAGCAGCATAGGGGAGGCGAGCTCTGGAAACACCATATATTTT.

The gene calls are TRBV7-9 and TRBJ2-7; D may be TRBD1 (6 bases). Trimming removed 5 bases from V and 6 bases from J, with 20 bases in between. The germline gives CDR1 SEHNR, CDR2 FQNEAQ (reference sequence). This CDR3 is built from 15 residues. CDR3 in DNA: TGTGCCAGCAGCCCAACCGGGACACTGGGATCCGAGCAGTACTTC. This codes for CASSPTGTLGSEQYF.

The V gene is TRBV5-1, the J gene TRBJ2-2; D possibly corresponds to TRBD2 (6 bases). CDR1 and CDR2 from the germline V gene are SGHRS and YFSETQ. Trimming took 6 bases from V and 5 from J, leaving 23 bases between them. This CDR3 comprises 17 residues. The DNA of the CDR3 is TGCGCCAGCACCCCAGGTGGGGGGTTGGATAGGACCGGGGAGCTGTTTTTT. Protein product: CASTPGGGLDRTGELFF.

This chain joins TRBV30 and TRBJ2-5; maybe TRBD2 (6 bases). The V gene's germline CDR1 is GTSNPN and CDR2 SVGIG (reference sequence). The ends were cut back, 0 bases at V and 0 bases at J, with 8 bases in the middle. This CDR3 has 14 residues. CDR3 nucleotides: TGTGCCTGGAGTGTAGGAGGGGACCAAGAGACCCAGTACTTC. Amino acids: CAWSVGGDQETQYF. The variable domain in full, with the rest retrieved from reference TRBV30 and TRBJ2-5, is SQTIHQWPATLVQPVGSPLSLECTVEGTSNPNLYWYRQAAGRGLQLLFYSVGIGQISSEVPQNLSASRPQDRQFILSSKKLLLSDSGFYLCAWSVGGDQETQYFGPGTRLLVL.

The chain combines TRBV27 with TRBJ1-2; the D gene is possibly TRBD1 (6 bases). V was pared by 2 bases and J by 7 bases, with 20 bases between. The CDR3 extends over 16 amino acids. Germline CDR1 is MNHEY and CDR2 is SMNVEV (reference sequence). The CDR3 spells CASSLASGRGISGYTF. In DNA, the CDR3 is TGTGCCAGCAGTTTAGCCTCCGGCAGGGGAATAAGTGGCTACACCTTC.

The V and J genes are TRBV27 and TRBJ2-2; D not resolved. V lost 3 bases, J lost 3 bases, and 8 bases lay in between. There are 14 residues in the CDR3. CDR1 and CDR2 (germline): MNHEY, SMNVEV (reference sequence). The CDR3: CASSFQADTGELFF. CDR3 sequence (DNA): TGTGCCAGCAGTTTTCAGGCTGACACCGGGGAGCTGTTTTTT.